What follows describes a single T cell receptor (beta chain). How the authors handled the data: Scientists estimated how many nucleated cells there were by amplifying reference gene primers. The protocol was immunoSEQ multiplex PCR, while the TCRdb copy is restricted to in-frame clones and leaves out a portion. The DNA gave D and trimming, while V, J and clone size come from that table. Of some 80,000 clones listed, roughly 86% are singletons. This record belongs to a study of blood T cell repertoires in COVID-19. The wider study: From the United States, Italy and Spain came samples of acute and convalescent COVID-19. T cells, B-cell-depleted T cells, or PBMCs supplied cDNA or gDNA.

CDR1 and CDR2 (germline): ENHRY, SYGVKD. The CDR3 has 14 amino acids. The ends were cut back, 5 bases at V and 7 bases at J, with 14 bases in the middle. The chain employs TRBV10-3 and TRBJ1-4; D gene unclear. The sequence derives from a man aged 45 to 65 with active or convalescent COVID-19. The material sequenced was peripheral blood. The CDR3 bases are TGTGCCATCAGTAAGACGGAGGAAGGTGAAAAACTGTTTTTT. It encodes CAISKTEEGEKLFF.